The clone carrying this T cell receptor beta chain was detected a few times. The antigen is undetermined. Stable Graves' hyperthyroidism meant no ophthalmopathy progression within 18 months. The study left out patients who had uncontrolled infection, other autoimmune disease, pregnancy or lactation. The data were taken from a study of T cells in Graves' hyperthyroidism and ophthalmopathy. Germline CDR1 is MDHEN and CDR2 is SYDVKM. Trimming stripped 3 bases from V and 2 bases from J, with 11 bases between. CDR3 size: 14 residues. What was amplified from RNA transcripts were TCR beta CDR3 regions. The HTBI primer set drove a first-round RT-PCR of the TCR CDR3. TCRdb passed the multiplex PCR reads through MiXCR, listing each CDR3 protein once. The sample has hundreds of thousands of distinct CDR3 sequences, around 15% seen once; the top ten hold roughly a tenth. Study outcomes and limitations: Blood samples included most of the expanded thyroid clonotypes exceeding 0.001.

The sequenced sample consisted of blood. The sequence was collected from a woman under 30 with Graves' hyperthyroidism. This rearrangement joins TRBV28 to TRBJ2-7; D possibly corresponds to TRBD2 (5 bases). The CDR3 nucleotides read TGTGCCAGCAGTTTGAGGGTCGGGCCCTACGAGCAGTACTTC. Translated, it gives CASSLRVGPYEQYF.